The rows below give T cell receptor beta chains drawn from one sample of a study of T cell repertoires in cytomegalovirus infection. No antigen has been assigned to these receptors. One entry per CDR3 protein, called by TCRdb with MiXCR from the reads. This sample has about 340,000 distinct CDR3 sequences, with 25% to 30% found just once. The sample in question was cultured PBMCs, obtained from culture after CMV antigen stimulation. Receptor source: a human donor in good health (CMV status not recorded). Some clones in this sample may be carry-over from other donors' samples. Both conserved end residues are part of each CDR3. D genes are given only for firm matches. Clone sizes are given selectively: once, few, many, or a class where the clone is expanded.

j_call v_call clone_size d_call cdr3_aa cdr3_nt
TRBJ1-1 TRBV7-9 few . CASRHMGFENTEAFF TGTGCCAGCAGGCATATGGGGTTTGAGAACACTGAAGCTTTCTTT
TRBJ2-7 TRBV27 many . CASRDSSYEQYF TGTGCCAGCAGGGACAGCTCCTACGAGCAGTACTTC
TRBJ2-7 TRBV11-2 . . CASSTTAYEQYF TGTGCCAGCAGCACAACAGCCTACGAGCAGTACTTC
TRBJ1-1 TRBV18 . . CASSPGGWDEAFF TGTGCCAGCTCACCGGGAGGGTGGGATGAAGCTTTCTTT
TRBJ1-1 TRBV7-8 few . CASSLVVTMNTEAFF TGTGCCAGCAGCTTAGTTGTCACGATGAACACTGAAGCTTTCTTT
TRBJ2-5 TRBV7-7 . . CASGVRQGSQETQYF TGTGCTAGCGGCGTCCGACAGGGTTCACAAGAGACCCAGTACTTC
TRBJ1-1 TRBV12-3/TRBV12-4 few TRBD1 CASSYPRTGTEAFF TGTGCCAGCAGTTATCCTCGGACAGGGACTGAAGCTTTCTTT
TRBJ1-4 TRBV11-2 many . CASSPLPGGLNEKLFF TGTGCCAGCAGCCCCCTGCCGGGAGGATTAAATGAAAAACTGTTTTTT
TRBJ1-1 TRBV6-1 . . CASSEREAYTEAFF TGTGCCAGCAGTGAAAGGGAGGCTTACACTGAAGCTTTCTTT
TRBJ2-3 TRBV12-3/TRBV12-4 . TRBD1 CASSLDRGLDTQYF TGTGCCAGCAGTTTAGACAGGGGGCTGGATACGCAGTATTTT
TRBJ1-6 TRBV7-6 few . CASSLGVGGGTSPLHF TGTGCCAGCAGCTTAGGAGTCGGAGGGGGGACCTCACCCCTCCACTTT
TRBJ2-1 TRBV20-1 few TRBD1 CSAQIGTGRNNEQFF TGCAGTGCTCAGATCGGGACAGGGAGGAACAATGAGCAGTTCTTC
TRBJ1-3 TRBV7-2 many . CASSSGANGNTIYF TGTGCCAGCAGCTCAGGGGCGAATGGAAACACCATATATTTT
TRBJ2-3 TRBV7-8 many . CASSPGRTDTQYF TGTGCCAGCAGCCCGGGTCGTACAGATACGCAGTATTTT
TRBJ1-2 TRBV12-3/TRBV12-4 . . CASSLGSLAYGYTF TGTGCCAGCAGTTTAGGCAGCCTGGCCTATGGCTACACCTTC
TRBJ1-1 TRBV28 many . CASSYLDANTEAFF TGTGCCAGCAGTTATCTGGACGCGAACACTGAAGCTTTCTTT
TRBJ2-3 TRBV20-1 few . CSARRGSSTDTQYF TGCAGTGCTAGAAGGGGGTCTAGCACAGATACGCAGTATTTT
TRBJ2-5 TRBV7-8 few . CASSLGDYQETQYF TGTGCCAGCAGCTTAGGAGACTACCAAGAGACCCAGTACTTC
TRBJ2-2 TRBV10-1 few TRBD2 CASSEVPGLQLFF TGCGCCAGCAGTGAGGTCCCGGGACTACAACTTTTTTTT
TRBJ1-1 TRBV6-1 . . CASSEAGGTEAFF TGTGCCAGCAGTGAGGCGGGGGGAACTGAAGCTTTCTTT
TRBJ2-7 TRBV7-8 few . CASKSAGSYEQYF TGTGCCAGCAAGTCGGCCGGGTCCTACGAGCAGTACTTC
TRBJ2-5 TRBV7-9 . TRBD2 CASSRVLSGLAEQQETQYF TGTGCCAGCAGCCGGGTCCTCTCGGGACTAGCGGAGCAACAAGAGACCCAGTACTTC
TRBJ2-3 TRBV5-1 . . CASSLEGYSTDTQYF TGCGCCAGCAGCCTAGAGGGTTACAGCACAGATACGCAGTATTTT
TRBJ2-2 TRBV2 few . CASSLRVGTGELFF TGTGCCAGCAGTCTCCGCGTTGGTACCGGGGAGCTGTTTTTT
TRBJ2-5 TRBV7-9 . TRBD1 CASSPGHRTGDQYF TGTGCCAGCAGCCCAGGCCATAGGACAGGGGACCAGTACTTC
TRBJ2-7 TRBV2 . . CASSGDGGGYEQYF TGTGCCAGCAGCGGGGACGGGGGAGGCTACGAGCAGTACTTC
TRBJ2-7 TRBV20-1 few . CSARVAGPSSYEQYF TGCAGTGCTAGAGTTGCCGGCCCGAGCTCCTACGAGCAGTACTTC
TRBJ1-5 TRBV7-6 . . CASSPVAVQLYSNQPQHF TGTGCCAGCAGCCCTGTCGCAGTTCAACTCTATAGCAATCAGCCCCAGCATTTT
TRBJ2-3 TRBV12-5 . . CASASAGADTQYF TGTGCTAGTGCCTCCGCAGGGGCAGATACGCAGTATTTT
TRBJ2-2 TRBV6-5 . TRBD2 CASSYSREGTGELFF TGTGCCAGCAGTTACTCAAGGGAGGGCACCGGGGAGCTGTTTTTT
TRBJ1-2 TRBV19 . . CASSIKGFRGYTF TGTGCCAGTAGTATAAAGGGATTCCGCGGCTACACCTTC
TRBJ1-2 TRBV7-9 . . CASSTALSGYGYTF TGTGCCAGCAGCACCGCCCTATCAGGCTATGGCTACACCTTC
TRBJ1-1 TRBV6-6 . . CASSAWTSTEAFF TGTGCCAGCAGTGCCTGGACGAGTACTGAAGCTTTCTTT
TRBJ2-3 TRBV2 . . CASSEQSSTDTRYF TGTGCCAGCAGTGAACAATCTAGCACAGATACGCGGTATTTT
TRBJ1-4 TRBV10-3 few . CAISDNRASEKLFF TGTGCCATCAGTGATAACAGGGCTAGTGAAAAACTGTTTTTT